This TCR beta chain was identified in a study of T cells in Graves' hyperthyroidism and ophthalmopathy. The CDR3 is 15 residues long. Losses at the gene ends were 3 bases for V and 2 bases for J; bases not matched to a gene: 3. Germline V gene data show CDR1 as LNHDA and CDR2 as SQIVND (reference sequence). RNA transcripts gave rise to amplified TCR beta CDR3 regions. First-round RT-PCR of the TCR CDR3 relied on the HTBI primer set. A single record per CDR3 protein comes from TCRdb applying MiXCR to the multiplex PCR reads. The sample has approximately 700,000 distinct CDR3 sequences; roughly 15% are singletons.

The clonotype comes from a man younger than 35 with Graves' hyperthyroidism. This chain uses TRBV19 with TRBJ2-7; TRBD2 matches at 11 bases. The sample taken for sequencing was blood. The CDR3 bases are TGTGCCAGTAGTATCATAGCGGGAGGGGCCTACGAGCAGTACTTC. Translation: CASSIIAGGAYEQYF.